This is a list of T cell receptor beta chains from one sample in a study of shared clonotypes between healthy human individuals. Assay used: immunoSEQ multiplex PCR; TCRdb lists only in-frame clones, some missing. This sample has roughly 76,000 clones, with 62% found just once. The sequenced material came from memory CD8+ T cells sorted from blood. The receptors stem from a man aged 25-45 years in good health. The CDR3 runs from the conserved cysteine through the conserved F or W. A D gene is named only where the DNA matches it firmly. Some rows mark clone size as missing; the rest say once, few, many or name a class of expanded clone.

TRBV18	TRBD2	TRBJ2-7	15	-	TGTGCCAGCTCACCACCTAGCGGGAGGTTCAACGAGCAGTACTTC	CASSPPSGRFNEQYF
TRBV5-1	-	TRBJ2-5	13	-	TGCGCCAGCAGCTTTACCCCCCAAGAGACCCAGTACTTC	CASSFTPQETQYF
TRBV10-3	-	TRBJ2-1	12	-	TGTGCCATCAGTGAGGTTATCAATGAGCAGTTCTTC	CAISEVINEQFF
TRBV5-1	-	TRBJ1-4	15	-	TGCGCCAGCAGCTCGCAGGGACTAACTAATGAAAAACTGTTTTTT	CASSSQGLTNEKLFF
TRBV7-9	-	TRBJ2-3	12	few	TGTGCCAGCACCAAGGCGGTGGATACGCAGTATTTT	CASTKAVDTQYF
TRBV25-1	-	TRBJ2-4	18	-	TGTGCCAGCAGTGAAGCCCCCACAGGTTATCTAGCCAAAAACATTCAGTACTTC	CASSEAPTGYLAKNIQYF
TRBV27	TRBD2	TRBJ2-7	14	-	TGTGCCAGCAGTTTATCGACTAGCGGTGACGAGCAGTACTTC	CASSLSTSGDEQYF
TRBV27	TRBD2	TRBJ2-1	16	few	TGTGCCACCAGAGGGAAAGGACTAGCGGGATTCTATGAGCAGTTCTTC	CATRGKGLAGFYEQFF
TRBV2	-	TRBJ2-7	16	-	TGTGCCAGCAGTGAAGCGCTAACGGGCCCCTCCTACGAGCAGTACTTC	CASSEALTGPSYEQYF
TRBV12-5	TRBD1	TRBJ1-1	14	-	TGTGCTAGTGGTCCTTTGACAGGGAGCACTGAAGCTTTCTTT	CASGPLTGSTEAFF
TRBV4-3	-	TRBJ2-1	13	-	TGCGCCAGCAGCCAAGTCCCCGGGAGTAGGAAGTTCTTC	CASSQVPGSRKFF
TRBV2	-	TRBJ2-7	13	-	TGTGCCAGCAATCAGGGCCGCTCCTACGAGCAGTACTTC	CASNQGRSYEQYF
TRBV2	-	TRBJ2-3	13	once	TGTGCCAGCAGACAGGGACGCACAGATACGCAGTATTTT	CASRQGRTDTQYF
TRBV27	TRBD1	TRBJ1-2	14	-	TGTGCCAGCGCCGCTCAGGGGGCGGGGGATGGCTACACCTTC	CASAAQGAGDGYTF
TRBV7-4	-	TRBJ2-1	13	-	TGTGCCAGCAGCTCAATACCCAGCAATGAGCAGTTCTTC	CASSSIPSNEQFF